This T cell receptor (beta chain) emerged from a study of T cells in localized non-small cell lung cancer. Repertoires were generated with immunoSEQ multiplex PCR, while TCRdb's copy carries only in-frame clones and drops some. Altogether around 19,000 clones are present, over 80% being singletons, with the ten largest covering 12%. As to this clone: A junction boundary mismatches the germline segment, possibly from a read error.

The sequences come from PBMCs, collected before any cancer treatment. The source is a man between 40 and 69 years old with stage II squamous cell lung carcinoma.

The CDR3 region has the DNA TGTGCCGGGAGGGACAGGGGCAAAGAGACCCAGTACTTC. Translating gives CAGRDRGKETQYF. The chain uses TRBV30 and TRBJ2-5; 10 bases are shared with TRBD1. The CDR3 contains 13 residues. Germline V CDR1 and CDR2: GTSNPN, SVGIG (reference sequence).